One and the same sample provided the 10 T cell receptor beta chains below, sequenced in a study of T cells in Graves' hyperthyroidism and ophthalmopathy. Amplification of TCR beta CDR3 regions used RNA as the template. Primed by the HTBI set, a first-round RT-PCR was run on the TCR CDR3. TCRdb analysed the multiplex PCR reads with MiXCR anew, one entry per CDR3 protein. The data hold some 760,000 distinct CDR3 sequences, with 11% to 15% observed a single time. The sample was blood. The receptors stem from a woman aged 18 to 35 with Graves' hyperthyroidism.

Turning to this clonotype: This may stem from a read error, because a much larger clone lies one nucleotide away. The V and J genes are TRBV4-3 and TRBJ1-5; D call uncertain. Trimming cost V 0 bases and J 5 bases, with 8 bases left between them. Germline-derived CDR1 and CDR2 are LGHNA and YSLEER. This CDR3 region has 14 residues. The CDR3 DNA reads TGCGCCAGCAGCCAAGATCCCGGTTATCAGCCCCAGCATTTT. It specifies CASSQDPGYQPQHF.

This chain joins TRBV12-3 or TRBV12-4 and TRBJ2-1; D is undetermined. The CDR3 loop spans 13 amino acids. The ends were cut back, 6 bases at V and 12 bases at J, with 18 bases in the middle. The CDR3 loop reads CASSAQYGAVQFF. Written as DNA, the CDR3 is TGTGCCAGCAGCGCACAGTATGGCGCGGTGCAGTTCTTC.

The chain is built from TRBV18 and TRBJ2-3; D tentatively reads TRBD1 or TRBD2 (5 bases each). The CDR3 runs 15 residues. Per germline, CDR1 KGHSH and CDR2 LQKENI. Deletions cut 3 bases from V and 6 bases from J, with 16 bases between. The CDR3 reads CASSPGTLPRDTQYF. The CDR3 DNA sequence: TGTGCCAGCTCACCTGGGACGCTACCTCGGGATACGCAGTATTTT.

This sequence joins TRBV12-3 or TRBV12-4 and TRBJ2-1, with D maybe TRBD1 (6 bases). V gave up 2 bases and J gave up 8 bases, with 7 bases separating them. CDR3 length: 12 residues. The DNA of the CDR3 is TGTGCCAGCAGTTTAAAGGGGGATGAGCAGTTCTTC. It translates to CASSLKGDEQFF.

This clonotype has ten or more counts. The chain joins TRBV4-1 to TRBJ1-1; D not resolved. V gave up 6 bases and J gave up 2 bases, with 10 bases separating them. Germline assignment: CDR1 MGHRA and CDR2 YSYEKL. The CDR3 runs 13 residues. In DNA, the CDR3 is TGCGCCAGCAGAGTGTTGGAAAACACTGAAGCTTTCTTT. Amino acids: CASRVLENTEAFF.

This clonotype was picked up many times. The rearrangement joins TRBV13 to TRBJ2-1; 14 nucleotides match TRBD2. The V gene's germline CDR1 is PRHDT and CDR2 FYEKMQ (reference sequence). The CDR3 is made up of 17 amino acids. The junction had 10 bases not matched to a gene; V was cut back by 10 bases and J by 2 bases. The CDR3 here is CAITGTSGSVTYNEQFF. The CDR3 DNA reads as TGTGCCATCACCGGGACTAGCGGGAGTGTCACCTACAATGAGCAGTTCTTC.

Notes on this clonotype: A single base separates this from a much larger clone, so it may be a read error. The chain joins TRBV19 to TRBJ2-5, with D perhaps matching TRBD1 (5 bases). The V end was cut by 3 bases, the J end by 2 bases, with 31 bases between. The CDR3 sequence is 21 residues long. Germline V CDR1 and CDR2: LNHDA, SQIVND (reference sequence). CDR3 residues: CASSMVPRSWGSRPLQETQYF. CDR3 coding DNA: TGTGCCAGTAGTATGGTCCCCAGATCTTGGGGCTCCCGCCCATTACAAGAGACCCAGTACTTC.

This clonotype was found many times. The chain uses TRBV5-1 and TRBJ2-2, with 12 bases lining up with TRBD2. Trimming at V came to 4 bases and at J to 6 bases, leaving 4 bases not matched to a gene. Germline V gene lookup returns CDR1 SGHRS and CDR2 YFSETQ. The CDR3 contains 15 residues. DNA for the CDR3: TGCGCCAGCAGCCAGACTAGCGGGAGTGCCGGGGAGCTGTTTTTT. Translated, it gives CASSQTSGSAGELFF.

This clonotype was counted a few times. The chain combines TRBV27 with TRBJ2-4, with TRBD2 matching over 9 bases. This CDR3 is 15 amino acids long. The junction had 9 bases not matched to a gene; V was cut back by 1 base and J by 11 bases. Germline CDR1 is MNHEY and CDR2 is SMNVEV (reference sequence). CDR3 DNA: TGTGCCAGCAGTTTATTGTCTAGCGGGATGAACCTTCAGTACTTC. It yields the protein CASSLLSSGMNLQYF.

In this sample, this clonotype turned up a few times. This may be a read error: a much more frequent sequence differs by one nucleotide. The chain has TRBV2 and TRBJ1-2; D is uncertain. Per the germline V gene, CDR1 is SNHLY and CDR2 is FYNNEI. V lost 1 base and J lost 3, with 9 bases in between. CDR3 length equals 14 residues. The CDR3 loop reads CASSEGRGYYGYTF. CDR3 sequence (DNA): TGTGCCAGCAGTGAAGGTCGGGGATACTATGGCTACACCTTC.